This T cell receptor beta chain is drawn from a study of long-term antiretroviral therapy in people with HIV. This CDR3 is 15 amino acids long. The V segment lost 5 bases and the J segment 2 bases; nucleotides outside the gene matches: 7. Per germline, CDR1 MNHEY and CDR2 SMNVEV (reference sequence). The assay, immunoSEQ v3.0, was run at survey level. Here immunoSEQ multiplex PCR was the method, and the copy in TCRdb shows in-frame clones only, minus some. The sample holds 30,000 to 40,000 clones, roughly 80% seen once. Cryopreserved PBMC, at roughly 0.85-11 million per sample, were present before DNA extraction.

The input for sequencing was unsorted PBMCs, taken 1.9 years after starting antiretroviral therapy. The receptor comes from a young man with HIV. The chain combines TRBV27 with TRBJ2-7, with 9 bases that match TRBD1. The CDR3 coding sequence is TGTGCCAGCAGTCGAACGACAGGGGGAGCCTACGAGCAGTACGTC. It is translated as CASSRTTGGAYEQYV.